The clone carrying this TCR beta chain was counted only a few times. This sample is drawn from a study of blood T cell repertoires in COVID-19. For the study at large: COVID-19 samples collected from the United States, Italy and Spain covered acute and convalescent phases. PBMCs, B-cell-depleted T cells, or T cells were the source of the cDNA or gDNA that made up the material.

Germline V CDR1 and CDR2: SGHKS, YYEKEE (reference sequence). The CDR3 contains 14 residues. The V gene lost 2 bases and the J gene lost 4 bases, with 10 bases spanning the gap. In the authors' methods: Nucleated cell number was recorded as an estimate derived from reference gene primer amplification. Clones were read by immunoSEQ multiplex PCR, and TCRdb kept only the in-frame ones, dropping some. The DNA gave D and trimming, while V, J and clone size come from that table. The sample lists 90,000 to 120,000 clones; roughly two thirds were seen once. This TCR was sampled from a man aged 80 or over with acute or convalescent COVID-19. The material sequenced was peripheral blood. The gene calls are TRBV5-5 and TRBJ1-5; D remains ambiguous. Here the CDR3 reads CASSFSEANQPQHF. The CDR3, as DNA: TGTGCCAGCAGCTTTTCGGAGGCTAATCAGCCCCAGCATTTT.